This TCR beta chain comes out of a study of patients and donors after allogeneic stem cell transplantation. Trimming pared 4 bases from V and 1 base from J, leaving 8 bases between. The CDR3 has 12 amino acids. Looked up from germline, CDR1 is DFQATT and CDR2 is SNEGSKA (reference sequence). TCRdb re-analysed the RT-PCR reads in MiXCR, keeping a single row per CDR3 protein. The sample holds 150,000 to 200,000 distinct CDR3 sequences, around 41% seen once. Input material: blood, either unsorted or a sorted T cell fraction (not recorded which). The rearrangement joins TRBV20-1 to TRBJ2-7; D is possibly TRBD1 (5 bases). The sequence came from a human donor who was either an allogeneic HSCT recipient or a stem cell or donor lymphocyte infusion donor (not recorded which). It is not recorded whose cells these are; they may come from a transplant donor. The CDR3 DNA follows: TGCAGTGCTACCCGGACATCCTACGAGCAGTACTTC. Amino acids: CSATRTSYEQYF.